The 28 T cell receptor beta chains listed next were all sequenced from one sample in a study of T cells in Graves' hyperthyroidism and ophthalmopathy. Researchers took RNA transcripts and amplified the TCR beta CDR3 regions from them. An initial round of RT-PCR targeting the TCR CDR3 relied on the HTBI primer set. TCRdb analysed the multiplex PCR reads with MiXCR anew, one entry per CDR3 protein. The table includes under 800,000 distinct CDR3 sequences, 14% detected once. Sequencing was performed on blood. Source of these receptors: a young woman with Graves' hyperthyroidism.

This clonotype was counted at least ten times. The chain couples TRBV11-2 to TRBJ1-1; D not certain. Germline CDR1 SGHAT, CDR2 FQNNGV. Trimming stripped 4 bases from V and 1 base from J, with 19 bases between. This CDR3 has 17 amino acids. The CDR3 DNA reads as TGTGCCAGCAGCTGGAACGAGTGGGAGCCCTCGAACACTGAAGCTTTCTTT. Protein sequence: CASSWNEWEPSNTEAFF.

This clonotype has a count of ten or more. J is TRBJ2-1 and V is TRBV12-3 or TRBV12-4; TRBD1 might be the D (5 bases). The CDR3 is 15 amino acids. Trimming removed 3 bases from V and 4 bases from J, with 13 bases in between. CDR3 protein: CASSFSQGSYNEQFF. DNA for the CDR3: TGTGCCAGCAGTTTTTCGCAGGGAAGTTACAATGAGCAGTTCTTC.

This clonotype was observed at least ten times. The chain links TRBV28 to TRBJ2-3; 9 bases fit TRBD2. Looked up from germline, CDR1 is MDHEN and CDR2 is SYDVKM. The CDR3 spans 18 residues. The trim removed 5 bases at V and 2 bases at J, leaving 14 bases unmatched. The CDR3 sequence is CASSLPSSSGDYTDTQYF. The DNA of the CDR3 is TGTGCCAGCAGTCTACCCTCATCTAGCGGGGATTACACAGATACGCAGTATTTT.

This clonotype was seen repeatedly, ten times or more. This chain joins TRBV2 and TRBJ1-2; no clear D. The CDR3 contains 17 residues. V lost 4 bases, J lost 3 bases, and 21 bases lay in between. Germline V lookup: CDR1 SNHLY, CDR2 FYNNEI. DNA for the CDR3: TGTGCCAGCAGTGCTAGACTTGACCCCAGCCCGGACTATGGCTACACCTTC. Residues: CASSARLDPSPDYGYTF.

J is TRBJ2-3 and V is TRBV7-9; D gene uncertain. CDR3 length: 12 residues. V was cut by 8 bases and J by 2 bases, with 8 bases left in between. CDR1 is SEHNR, CDR2 FQNEAQ, per germline (reference sequence). The CDR3 sequence is CASATNTDTQYF. In DNA, the CDR3 is TGTGCCAGCGCGACCAACACAGATACGCAGTATTTT.

This clonotype is a singleton in its sample. This chain connects TRBV11-2 to TRBJ2-5, with TRBD1 matching over 8 bases. The V segment lost 4 bases and the J segment 4 bases; nucleotides outside the gene matches: 8. The germline V gene encodes CDR1 SGHAT and CDR2 FQNNGV. CDR3 length equals 15 residues. CDR3 coding DNA: TGTGCCAGCAGCTCGTCCAGGGGGCGCCCAGAGACCCAGTACTTC. Its protein product is CASSSSRGRPETQYF.

This clonotype was seen only a few times. The chain joins TRBV18 to TRBJ2-3; D is unclear. This CDR3 comprises 13 residues. V shed 1 base and J shed 3 bases, with 5 bases lying between them. Germline CDR1 is KGHSH and CDR2 is LQKENI. In nucleotides, the CDR3 is TGTGCCAGCTCACCACGAATGACAGATACGCAGTATTTT. Residues: CASSPRMTDTQYF.

A few counts support this clonotype. This chain uses TRBV27 with TRBJ2-6; tentative D call: TRBD2 (6 bases). The CDR3 is 16 residues long. The ends were cut back, 2 bases at V and 4 bases at J, with 12 bases in the middle. CDR1 is MNHEY, CDR2 SMNVEV, per germline (reference sequence). The CDR3 protein is CASSLIGTAGANVLTF. The DNA for the CDR3 is TGTGCCAGCAGTTTAATTGGGACTGCCGGGGCCAACGTCCTGACTTTC.

Ten or more counts support this clonotype. V gene TRBV5-8 combines with J gene TRBJ2-7; 7 bases are a match to TRBD1. Per germline, CDR1 SGHTS and CDR2 YDEGEE. This CDR3 has 14 amino acids. The ends lost 4 bases at V and 2 bases at J; junction bases unmatched: 6. The CDR3 is CASSRRQGPYEQYF. CDR3 in DNA: TGTGCCAGCAGCCGACGACAGGGACCCTACGAGCAGTACTTC.

The chain joins TRBV19 to TRBJ1-2; D remains ambiguous. V dropped 7 bases and J dropped 4 bases, with 13 bases sitting between them. Germline V lookup: CDR1 LNHDA, CDR2 SQIVND (reference sequence). CDR3 size: 13 residues. CDR3: CASTPGAVYGYTF. The CDR3 DNA is TGTGCCAGTACCCCGGGCGCAGTCTATGGCTACACCTTC. Together with reference TRBV19 and TRBJ1-2, the CDR3 gives the full variable domain: DGGITQSPKYLFRKEGQNVTLSCEQNLNHDAMYWYRQDPGQGLRLIYYSQIVNDFQKGDIAEGYSVSREKKESFPLTVTSAQKNPTAFYLCASTPGAVYGYTFGSGTRLTVV.

This clonotype was seen at least ten times. V usage is TRBV27 and J usage is TRBJ1-1; D gene ambiguous. Germline CDR1 is MNHEY and CDR2 is SMNVEV (reference sequence). Trimming removed 2 bases from V and 5 bases from J, with 12 bases in between. This CDR3 has 14 residues. CDR3 in amino acids: CASSLGIAGTEAFF. Here the CDR3 DNA reads TGTGCCAGCAGTTTAGGTATCGCGGGGACTGAAGCTTTCTTT.

This clonotype has at least ten counts. V and J are TRBV9 and TRBJ1-1; TRBD1 matches 7 bases. Germline lookup yields CDR1 SGDLS and CDR2 YYNGEE. The CDR3 is 15 residues long. Trimming at V came to 3 bases and at J to 3 bases, leaving 8 bases not matched to a gene. The CDR3 DNA reads TGTGCCAGCAGCGCTACCGGGACAGCAGACACTGAAGCTTTCTTT. Its translation: CASSATGTADTEAFF.

As regards this clonotype: A much larger clonotype is one base distant, so this may be a read error. It is likely a read error, because the conserved phenylalanine at the end of the CDR3 is missing. The J gene is TRBJ2-6, the V gene TRBV2, with 11 nucleotides matching TRBD2. This CDR3 is 18 amino acids long. J lost 0 bases, V lost 0 bases, and 1 base had no gene match. Germline CDR1 and CDR2: SNHLY and FYNNEI. CDR3 sequence reads: CASSEALAGGSGANVLTL. The CDR3 coding sequence is TGTGCCAGCAGTGAAGCTCTAGCGGGAGGCTCTGGGGCCAACGTCCTGACTTTA.

The chain links TRBV7-3 to TRBJ2-2; possibly TRBD2 for D (6 bases). This CDR3 has 13 amino acids. The germline gives CDR1 SGHTA, CDR2 FQGTGA. V lost 0 bases and J lost 7, with 6 bases in between. The CDR3 is CASSLTSGGELFF. The CDR3 DNA sequence: TGTGCCAGCAGCTTAACTAGCGGCGGGGAGCTGTTTTTT.

This clonotype occurred many times. In DNA, the CDR3 is TGTGCCAGCAGTTTAGGGACACAAACCTACAATGAGCAGTTCTTC. Protein: CASSLGTQTYNEQFF. The chain joins TRBV12-3 or TRBV12-4 to TRBJ2-1; perhaps TRBD1 as D (5 bases). The CDR3 runs to 15 residues. Between the trimmed V and J ends, which lost 1 base and 2 bases, there was a span of 9 bases.

This clonotype came up a few times. V and J are TRBV4-1 and TRBJ1-1; D is perhaps TRBD1 (6 bases). Trimming removed 4 bases at V and 1 base at J, with 19 bases between. Germline V gene lookup returns CDR1 MGHRA and CDR2 YSYEKL. The CDR3 has 17 amino acids. Here the CDR3 reads CASSLPGRGRGNTEAFF. The CDR3 DNA sequence: TGCGCCAGCAGCCTTCCAGGACGGGGGCGGGGGAACACTGAAGCTTTCTTT.

V gene TRBV2 combines with J gene TRBJ2-7, with TRBD2 identical over 8 bases. This CDR3 has 20 amino acids. Trimming at V came to 3 bases and at J to 5 bases, leaving 24 bases not matched to a gene. Germline values: CDR1 SNHLY, CDR2 FYNNEI. The CDR3: CASSDWSSGGGSHLFDEQYF. In nucleotides, the CDR3 is TGTGCCAGCAGTGATTGGTCATCGGGGGGGGGTTCCCATCTCTTCGACGAGCAGTACTTC.

This clonotype was recorded many times. The chain joins TRBV18 to TRBJ1-1, with 7 bases matching TRBD1. The germline V gene has CDR1 KGHSH and CDR2 LQKENI. The V segment lost 1 base and the J segment 0 bases; nucleotides outside the gene matches: 8. CDR3 length: 17 amino acids. As DNA, the CDR3 is TGTGCCAGCTCACCACAGGGGGCGACAGGCATGAACACTGAAGCTTTCTTT. This translates into CASSPQGATGMNTEAFF.

Only a few counts were recorded for this clonotype. The chain recombines TRBV19 with TRBJ1-5, with 9 bases lining up with TRBD1. Germline CDR1 and CDR2: LNHDA and SQIVND (reference sequence). The CDR3 is made up of 17 amino acids. After removal of 5 bases from V and 0 bases from J, the junction contained 8 bases not matched to a gene. The CDR3 spells CASSFRTGAYSNQPQHF. DNA for the CDR3: TGTGCCAGTAGTTTTCGGACAGGGGCTTATAGCAATCAGCCCCAGCATTTT.

This clonotype was seen a handful of times. This chain connects TRBV7-8 to TRBJ2-5; TRBD2 aligns across 11 bases. This CDR3 has 15 amino acids. With 6 bases clipped from V and 2 bases from J, the junction kept 5 bases outside the gene matches. Germline lookup yields CDR1 SGHVS and CDR2 FQNEAQ. Here the CDR3 reads CASSPRTSGQETQYF. DNA of the CDR3: TGTGCCAGCAGTCCCAGGACTAGCGGGCAAGAGACCCAGTACTTC.

This clonotype was detected only a few times. The chain carries TRBV28 and TRBJ1-6; 9 positions agree with TRBD1. Trimming removed 7 bases from V and 9 bases from J; junction bases left unmatched: 10. CDR3 length: 15 amino acids. Germline V gene lookup returns CDR1 MDHEN and CDR2 SYDVKM. This chain's CDR3 is CASTEYGQGRSPLHF. CDR3 nucleotide sequence: TGTGCCAGCACCGAATACGGACAGGGGCGTTCACCCCTCCACTTT.

This clonotype was counted at least ten times. This chain connects TRBV30 to TRBJ2-3, with 11 bases aligning to TRBD2. J lost 2 bases, V lost 4 bases, and 5 bases had no gene match. The CDR3 is 15 amino acids. Germline CDR1 and CDR2: GTSNPN and SVGIG (reference sequence). CDR3 sequence reads: CAWTWTSGYTDTQYF. The CDR3 region has the DNA TGTGCCTGGACATGGACTAGCGGGTACACAGATACGCAGTATTTT.

This clonotype has at least ten counts. J is TRBJ2-7 and V is TRBV19, with 11 bases identical to TRBD2. V trimming: 7 bases; J trimming: 3 bases; junction bases outside the gene matches: 2. The CDR3 is 13 amino acids. Per germline, CDR1 LNHDA and CDR2 SQIVND (reference sequence). CDR3 residues: CASTGTSGYEQYF. CDR3 coding DNA: TGTGCCAGTACTGGGACTAGCGGCTACGAGCAGTACTTC.

The chain employs TRBV9 and TRBJ2-1; 7 bases are shared with TRBD2. CDR1 SGDLS and CDR2 YYNGEE come from the germline V gene. The CDR3 extends over 16 amino acids. J lost 1 base, V lost 0 bases, and 4 bases had no gene match. The CDR3 nucleotides read TGTGCCAGCAGCGTAGGGGCGGGAGCATCCTACAATGAGCAGTTCTTC. Its protein product is CASSVGAGASYNEQFF.

There are many counts of this clonotype. The chain is built from TRBV20-1 and TRBJ1-1; D gene ambiguous. Deletions cut 1 base from V and 8 bases from J, with 11 bases between. The CDR3 totals 12 residues. The germline gives CDR1 DFQATT, CDR2 SNEGSKA (reference sequence). The CDR3 spells CSARVGVAEAFF. The CDR3 nucleotides read TGCAGTGCTAGAGTCGGAGTGGCGGAAGCTTTCTTT.

This clonotype was counted at least ten times. A clone one base away is much larger, so this may be a read error. The CDR3 protein is CASSLRQPEPNTEAFF. CDR3 DNA: TGTGCCAGCAGCTTAAGGCAGCCCGAGCCGAACACTGAAGCTTTCTTT. The chain combines TRBV11-2 with TRBJ1-1; no reliable D call. CDR3 length: 16 amino acids. Trimming removed 2 bases from V and 1 base from J, with 14 bases in between. In germline, CDR1 is SGHAT, CDR2 FQNNGV.

This sequence joins TRBV7-7 and TRBJ2-5, with 8 bases fitting TRBD2. This CDR3 has 13 residues. V gave up 6 bases and J gave up 6 bases; unmatched junction bases: 6. Germline CDR1 and CDR2: SSHAT and FNYEAQ (reference sequence). As DNA, the CDR3 is TGTGCCAGCAGTCCGGGACTAGTCCAGACCCAGTACTTC. It codes for CASSPGLVQTQYF.

The chain links TRBV27 to TRBJ2-5, with a possible D match to TRBD2 (5 bases). CDR1 MNHEY and CDR2 SMNVEV come from the germline V gene (reference sequence). Trimming shortened V by 8 bases and J by 5 bases, and 24 bases separated the two germline ends. This CDR3 has 16 residues. CDR3 region: CASAPNGPRSGETQYF. The CDR3 region has the DNA TGTGCCAGCGCCCCTAACGGGCCCCGCTCGGGGGAGACCCAGTACTTC.